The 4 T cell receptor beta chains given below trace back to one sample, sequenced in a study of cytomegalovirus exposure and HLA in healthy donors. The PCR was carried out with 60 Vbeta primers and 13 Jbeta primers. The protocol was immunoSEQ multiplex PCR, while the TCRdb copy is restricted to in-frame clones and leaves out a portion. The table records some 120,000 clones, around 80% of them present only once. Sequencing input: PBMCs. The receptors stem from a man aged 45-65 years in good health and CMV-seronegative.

In nucleotides, the CDR3 is TGTGCCATGGACGGGGGGCTCTCCTACGAGCAGTACTTC. Amino acid sequence: CAMDGGLSYEQYF. The chain carries TRBV30 and TRBJ2-7; D possibly corresponds to TRBD2 (7 bases). The CDR3 runs 13 residues. Germline V gives CDR1 GTSNPN, CDR2 SVGIG (reference sequence). V was clipped by 8 bases and J by 0 bases, with 14 bases between them.

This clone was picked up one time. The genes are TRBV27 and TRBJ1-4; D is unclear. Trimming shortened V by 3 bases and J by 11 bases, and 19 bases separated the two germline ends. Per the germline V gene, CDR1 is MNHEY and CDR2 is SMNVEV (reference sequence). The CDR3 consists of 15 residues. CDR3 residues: CASSFGLGVPGKLFF. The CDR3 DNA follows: TGTGCCAGCAGTTTTGGCCTGGGCGTCCCGGGGAAACTGTTTTTT.

In nucleotides, the CDR3 is TGTGCCAGCAGTGGCCCACAGGGCAGCTCCTATAATTCACCCCTCCACTTT. It codes for CASSGPQGSSYNSPLHF. V and J are TRBV27 and TRBJ1-6; weak D call: TRBD1 (6 bases). CDR1 is MNHEY and CDR2 is SMNVEV in the germline V gene (reference sequence). The CDR3 covers 17 residues. V dropped 5 bases and J dropped 0 bases, with 14 bases sitting between them.

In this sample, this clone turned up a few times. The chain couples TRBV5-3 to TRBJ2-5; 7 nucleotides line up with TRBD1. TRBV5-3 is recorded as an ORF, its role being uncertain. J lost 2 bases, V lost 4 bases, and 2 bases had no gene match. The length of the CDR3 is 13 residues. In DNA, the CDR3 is TGTGCCAGAAGCCCGGACAGGCAAGAGACCCAGTACTTC. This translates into CARSPDRQETQYF.